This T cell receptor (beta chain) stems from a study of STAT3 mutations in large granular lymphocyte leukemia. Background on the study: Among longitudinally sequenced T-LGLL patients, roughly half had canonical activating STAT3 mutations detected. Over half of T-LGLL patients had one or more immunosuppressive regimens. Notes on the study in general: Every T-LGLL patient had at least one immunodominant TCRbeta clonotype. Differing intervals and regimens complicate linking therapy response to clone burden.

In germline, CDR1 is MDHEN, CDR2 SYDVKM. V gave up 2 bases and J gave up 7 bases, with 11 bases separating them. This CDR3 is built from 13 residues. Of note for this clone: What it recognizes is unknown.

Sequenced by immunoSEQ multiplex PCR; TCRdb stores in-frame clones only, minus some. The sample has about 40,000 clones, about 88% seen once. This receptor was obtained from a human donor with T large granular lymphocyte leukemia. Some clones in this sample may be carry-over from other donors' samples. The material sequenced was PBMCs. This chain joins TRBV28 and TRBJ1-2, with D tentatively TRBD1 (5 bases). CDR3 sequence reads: CASSLMTQGGYTF. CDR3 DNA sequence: TGTGCCAGCAGTTTAATGACGCAGGGTGGCTACACCTTC.